Presented here are 8 T cell receptor beta chains from one specimen sequenced in a study of EBV T-cell therapy then PD-1 blockade in nasopharyngeal carcinoma. Profiling relied on immunoSEQ multiplex PCR, and the TCRdb table lists in-frame clones only, not all of them. The data contain roughly 20,000 clones, 80% to 85% of them singletons. Treatment denoted: AdE1-LMPpoly-expanded autologous EBV-specific T-cell therapy followed by anti-PD-1 nivolumab. These TCRs are of unknown antigen specificity. This specimen consisted of CD8+ T cells from blood, obtained around day 33 from a patient whose treatment included autologous EBV-specific T cells and nivolumab. The receptors were sampled from a man aged 40-50 years with nasopharyngeal carcinoma.

In DNA form, the CDR3 reads TGTGCCAGCAGTTCGGGACAGGGGGAAAACACCGGGGAGCTGTTTTTT. Translated, it gives CASSSGQGENTGELFF. This chain joins TRBV28 and TRBJ2-2; 11 bases map to TRBD1. V was clipped by 4 bases and J by 2 bases; unmatched bases: 3. CDR1 is MDHEN and CDR2 is SYDVKM in the germline V gene. This CDR3 spans 16 amino acids. The whole variable domain, filled in from reference TRBV28 and TRBJ2-2, reads DVKVTQSSRYLVKRTGEKVFLECVQDMDHENMFWYRQDPGLGLRLIYFSYDVKMKEKGDIPEGYSVSREKKERFSLILESASTNQTSMYLCASSSGQGENTGELFFGEGSRLTVL.

The V and J genes are TRBV9 and TRBJ2-2; no clear D. With 3 bases removed from V and 4 bases from J, the gap between germline ends came to 4 bases. CDR1 is SGDLS and CDR2 is YYNGEE in the germline V gene. The CDR3 is 12 amino acids. In DNA, the CDR3 is TGTGCCAGCAGCGCATCCACCGGGGAGCTGTTTTTT. It encodes CASSASTGELFF.

This rearrangement joins TRBV19 to TRBJ1-5; no firm D call. The CDR3 consists of 15 residues. V dropped 4 bases and J dropped 0 bases, with 10 bases sitting between them. The germline gives CDR1 LNHDA, CDR2 SQIVND (reference sequence). The CDR3 nucleotides are TGTGCCAGTAGTAGTCAGAGAACTAGCAATCAGCCCCAGCATTTT. The encoded protein is CASSSQRTSNQPQHF.

The chain uses TRBV9 and TRBJ1-4; 9 positions agree with TRBD1. The V segment lost 4 bases and the J segment 6 bases; nucleotides outside the gene matches: 7. The germline gives CDR1 SGDLS, CDR2 YYNGEE. The CDR3 covers 15 residues. The CDR3 is CASSLNRDRDEKLFF. In DNA form, the CDR3 reads TGTGCCAGCAGCCTAAACCGGGACAGGGATGAAAAACTGTTTTTT.

This clone showed up just once. The chain employs TRBV27 and TRBJ2-2; D unclear. Trimming cost V 2 bases and J 6 bases, with 4 bases left between them. CDR1 and CDR2 from the germline V gene are MNHEY and SMNVEV (reference sequence). The CDR3 consists of 12 residues. The CDR3 DNA reads TGTGCCAGCAGTTTAGTTGCCGGGGAGCTGTTTTTT. Translation: CASSLVAGELFF.

The V and J genes are TRBV3-1 (or the pseudogene TRBV3-2) and TRBJ1-1; D perhaps matches TRBD1 (6 bases). Trimming pared 4 bases from V and 3 bases from J, leaving 12 bases between. This CDR3 comprises 14 residues. The germline CDR1 and CDR2 sequences are LGHDT and YNNKEL (reference sequence). The CDR3 loop reads CASSPRGFDTEAFF. In DNA, the CDR3 is TGTGCCAGCAGCCCAAGGGGGTTCGACACTGAAGCTTTCTTT.

V gene TRBV5-1 combines with J gene TRBJ2-5; 7 bases agree with TRBD1. The length of the CDR3 is 14 residues. After removal of 3 bases from V and 1 base from J, the junction contained 3 bases not matched to a gene. Germline V CDR1 and CDR2: SGHRS, YFSETQ. The CDR3 sequence: CASSWTGLQETQYF. For the CDR3, the DNA is TGCGCCAGCAGCTGGACAGGACTCCAAGAGACCCAGTACTTC.

The rearrangement joins TRBV4-1 to TRBJ2-7; a weak D match, TRBD1 (6 bases). Trimming left V 3 bases short and J 1 base short, with 7 bases between. CDR1 and CDR2 (germline): MGHRA, YSYEKL. This CDR3 contains 13 residues. The CDR3 DNA reads TGCGCCAGCAGCCACGGACAGTCCTACGAGCAGTACTTC. Protein: CASSHGQSYEQYF.